The present TCR beta chain was sequenced within a study of blood T cell repertoires in COVID-19. Germline CDR1 reads KGHSH; CDR2 reads LQKENI. V was clipped by 3 bases and J by 1 base, with 13 bases between them. The CDR3 runs 16 residues. Generated by immunoSEQ multiplex PCR, the TCRdb table keeps only in-frame clones and is missing some. The data hold a few hundred thousand clones, with roughly 89% observed a single time. The V gene is TRBV18, the J gene TRBJ1-3, with D possibly TRBD1 on 6 matching bases. This sequence was found in a man aged 25-45 years with acute or convalescent COVID-19. Sequenced input: peripheral blood. CDR3 in DNA: TGTGCCAGCTCACCCAACCGCGGACAGTCTGGAAACACCATATATTTT. Translation: CASSPNRGQSGNTIYF.